Listed below are T cell receptor beta chains from one sample, sequenced in a study of blood T cell repertoires in COVID-19. The repertoire was sequenced with immunoSEQ multiplex PCR; TCRdb's copy has only in-frame clones and lacks some. The sample records roughly 130,000 clones, 65% to 85% being singletons. Sequencing input: peripheral blood. The source of these receptors is an older man with acute or convalescent COVID-19. Both conserved end residues are part of each CDR3. A D gene is named only where the DNA matches it firmly. Size is omitted from some rows. Given values are once, few, many or a class for expanded clones.

j_gene	abundance	d_gene	v_gene	CDR3aa	CDR3nt
TRBJ1-4	once	TRBD1	TRBV5-1	CASSLAGGAGEKLFF	TGCGCCAGCAGCTTGGCAGGGGGCGCCGGTGAAAAACTGTTTTTT
TRBJ2-5	.	.	TRBV6-5	CASSYGGSQETQYF	TGTGCCAGCAGTTACGGAGGGTCTCAAGAGACCCAGTACTTC
TRBJ2-3	.	TRBD2	TRBV6-4	CASSDSAGGGTDTQYF	TGTGCCAGCAGTGACTCTGCGGGGGGCGGCACAGATACGCAGTATTTT
TRBJ1-2	few	.	TRBV6-5	CASSYSWGRDGYTF	TGTGCCAGCAGTTACTCATGGGGGAGGGATGGCTACACCTTC
TRBJ1-1	.	.	TRBV7-6	CASSPQANTEAFF	TGTGCCAGCAGCCCCCAGGCGAACACTGAAGCTTTCTTT
TRBJ1-2	.	TRBD1	TRBV2	CASRGQGDYGYTF	TGTGCCAGCAGGGGACAGGGTGACTATGGCTACACCTTC
TRBJ1-6	.	.	TRBV7-2	CASRRIGQGSPLHF	TGTGCCAGCAGGAGAATAGGGCAGGGTTCACCCCTCCACTTT
TRBJ1-6	once	.	TRBV18	CASSPGAGHSPLHF	TGTGCCAGCTCACCAGGGGCAGGGCATTCACCCCTCCACTTT
TRBJ1-2	once	.	TRBV20-1	CSARQGNGYTF	TGCAGTGCTAGACAGGGTAATGGCTACACCTTC
TRBJ1-2	.	TRBD1	TRBV5-4	CASSTQGLDYGYTF	TGTGCCAGCAGTACACAGGGGTTGGACTATGGCTACACCTTC
TRBJ1-3	.	.	TRBV2	CASSEWQSGNTIYF	TGTGCCAGCAGTGAATGGCAGTCTGGAAACACCATATATTTT
TRBJ2-7	.	.	TRBV5-3	CARSLSGFPYEQYF	TGTGCCAGAAGCTTATCAGGGTTCCCCTACGAGCAGTACTTC
TRBJ1-1	.	.	TRBV6-4	CASSVQGGTEAFF	TGTGCCAGCAGTGTACAGGGTGGGACTGAAGCTTTCTTT
TRBJ1-1	.	.	TRBV18	CASSPFVSGVPEAFF	TGTGCCAGCTCACCCTTTGTAAGCGGGGTCCCCGAAGCTTTCTTT
TRBJ1-4	.	.	TRBV6-5	CASRGGRNEKLFF	TGTGCCAGCCGGGGGGGGCGTAATGAAAAACTGTTTTTT
TRBJ1-6	.	TRBD1	TRBV11-2	CASSLGDRANSPLHF	TGTGCCAGCAGCTTAGGGGACAGGGCCAATTCACCCCTCCACTTT
TRBJ2-7	.	TRBD1	TRBV14	CASSRDRGYEQYF	TGTGCCAGCAGCCGGGACAGGGGGTACGAGCAGTACTTC
TRBJ2-3	.	.	TRBV11-2	CASSLGSVGDTQYF	TGTGCCAGCAGCTTAGGGTCGGTCGGAGATACGCAGTATTTT
TRBJ2-3	.	TRBD2	TRBV24-1	CATSDSLFRLAGHTDTQYF	TGTGCCACCAGTGATTCCCTATTTAGACTAGCGGGACACACAGATACGCAGTATTTT
TRBJ1-1	.	.	TRBV7-9	CASSYDSFSTEAFF	TGTGCCAGCAGCTATGACAGCTTTTCCACTGAAGCTTTCTTT
TRBJ1-6	.	.	TRBV19	CASRPTRVNSPLHF	TGTGCCAGTAGGCCTACACGGGTTAATTCACCCCTCCACTTT
TRBJ1-4	few	.	TRBV2	CASSVIRGELFF	TGTGCCAGCAGTGTTATCCGGGGTGAACTGTTTTTT
TRBJ1-3	.	TRBD1	TRBV6-5	CASSYSIGQGGNTIYF	TGTGCCAGCAGTTACTCGATAGGACAGGGTGGAAACACCATATATTTT
TRBJ1-1	.	TRBD1	TRBV7-2	CASRRTRDRNTEAFF	TGTGCCAGCCGGCGAACCCGGGACAGGAACACTGAAGCTTTCTTT
TRBJ1-5	.	.	TRBV19	CASSWRGRGNQPQHF	TGTGCCAGTAGCTGGCGGGGCCGGGGCAATCAGCCCCAGCATTTT
TRBJ1-3	.	.	TRBV10-1	CASSESTLGNTIYF	TGCGCCAGCAGTGAGTCGACTTTAGGAAACACCATATATTTT
TRBJ2-5	.	TRBD2	TRBV19	CASSTHARQGAGGYLQETQYF	TGTGCCAGTAGCACACACGCAAGGCAGGGAGCGGGGGGGTATTTACAAGAGACCCAGTACTTC